These T cell receptor beta chains were read from a single sample in a study of blood T cell repertoires in COVID-19. Libraries were prepared by immunoSEQ multiplex PCR; TCRdb keeps only in-frame clonotypes and omits some of them. The data hold some 370,000 clones, with around 83% observed a single time. The sample taken for sequencing was PBMCs or T cells enriched from blood (not recorded which). Receptor source: a woman aged 45-59 years who had recovered from COVID-19. Both conserved end residues are part of each CDR3. Fields, in order: D gene, J gene, clone size, V gene, CDR3 DNA, CDR3 protein. A D gene is named only where the DNA matches it firmly. Only some rows state a clone size, as once, few, many or a class for expanded clones.

-,TRBJ1-4,-,TRBV11-2,TGTGCCAGCAGCACCCACACCACAACTAATGAAAAACTGTTTTTT,CASSTHTTTNEKLFF
-,TRBJ2-3,-,TRBV4-3,TGCGCCAGCAGTCCCCGGGCGGGAAATACGCAGTATTTT,CASSPRAGNTQYF
-,TRBJ2-7,few,TRBV21-1,TGTGCCAGCAGCAAAGCCCCAGGACTAGCGGGAGGCCCCTACGAGCAGTACTTC,CASSKAPGLAGGPYEQYF
-,TRBJ2-1,-,TRBV30,TGCGCTTTTGGGGAGAATGAGCAGTTCTTC,CAFGENEQFF
TRBD2,TRBJ2-5,-,TRBV27,TGTGCCAGCAGGCTGCTAGCGGTTCAAGAGACCCAGTACTTC,CASRLLAVQETQYF
TRBD2,TRBJ2-1,-,TRBV2,TGTGCCAGCAGGTCGGGGGGGCAGTACAATGAGCAGTTCTTC,CASRSGGQYNEQFF
-,TRBJ1-1,few,TRBV2,TGTGCCAGCAGGGAAGACATTTATGTTGAAGCTTTCTTT,CASREDIYVEAFF
-,TRBJ1-6,-,TRBV2,TGTGCCAGCAGTCAGGACAGCTCCTATAATTCACCCCTCCACTTT,CASSQDSSYNSPLHF
TRBD1,TRBJ1-1,-,TRBV7-2,TGTGCCAGCAGCTTAGGTTCAGGGGGCACTGAAGCTTTCTTT,CASSLGSGGTEAFF
TRBD2,TRBJ2-1,-,TRBV25-1,TGTGCCAGCAGACCGGGACTAGCGGGGGGGGGTCCCTACAATGAGCAGTTCTTC,CASRPGLAGGGPYNEQFF
TRBD2,TRBJ2-2,-,TRBV7-2,TGTGCCAGCAGCCCTTGGGGGGGTAACGGGGAGCTGTTTTTT,CASSPWGGNGELFF
TRBD1,TRBJ1-6,few,TRBV27,TGTGCCAGCAGTCCGGGGACAGGCCCTCGTTCACCCCTCCACTTT,CASSPGTGPRSPLHF
-,TRBJ2-1,-,TRBV4-1,TGCGCCAGCAGCCAGGATAAGGCGGACGCAGGGGTGTCCTACAATGAGCAGTTCTTC,CASSQDKADAGVSYNEQFF
TRBD1,TRBJ2-7,-,TRBV14,TGTGCCAGCAGCCGACAGGGGGCCGGCGAGCAGTACTTC,CASSRQGAGEQYF
TRBD2,TRBJ2-2,-,TRBV7-2,TGTGCCAGCAGCCCCCACGTAGCGGGGGAGAACACCGGGGAGCTGTTTTTT,CASSPHVAGENTGELFF
-,TRBJ1-5,-,TRBV4-2,TGTGCCAGCAGCCATGCGCATAATCAGCCCCAGCATTTT,CASSHAHNQPQHF
-,TRBJ1-6,-,TRBV5-4,TGTGCCAGCAGTTACCAGGGAGGCAATTCACCCCTCCACTTT,CASSYQGGNSPLHF
-,TRBJ2-7,-,TRBV28,TGTGCCAGCAGTCCGATCAGGGGCCTCTCCTGGTACTTC,CASSPIRGLSWYF
-,TRBJ2-2,once,TRBV7-9,TGTGCCAGCAGCAGAGGAGGGACGGATACGACCGGGGAGCTGTTTTTT,CASSRGGTDTTGELFF
TRBD1,TRBJ1-2,-,TRBV2,TGTGCCAGCAGTCCCAGACAGGGAGCTCGTGGCTACACCTTC,CASSPRQGARGYTF
-,TRBJ2-2,few,TRBV4-1,TGCGCCAGCAGCCAAGATGGAGTTCGTTTCGGGGAGCTGTTTTTT,CASSQDGVRFGELFF
-,TRBJ1-5,-,TRBV27,TGTGCCAGCAGTTCTCAGGGGCTCTATCAGCCCCAGCATTTT,CASSSQGLYQPQHF
TRBD1,TRBJ1-2,-,TRBV30,TGTGCCTGGAGGCTAGCCGGGACAGGGGGCAACTATGGCTACACCTTC,CAWRLAGTGGNYGYTF
-,TRBJ2-5,-,TRBV4-3,TGCGCCAGCAGCCAAGGAAGCGGGACACTTGAAGAGACCCAGTACTTC,CASSQGSGTLEETQYF
-,TRBJ1-1,-,TRBV6-5,TGTGCCAGCGGACAGACAGACACTGAAGCTTTCTTT,CASGQTDTEAFF
TRBD1,TRBJ2-7,-,TRBV18,TGTGCCAGCTCACCACCAAGACAGGGGACCCACGAGCAGTACTTC,CASSPPRQGTHEQYF
TRBD1,TRBJ2-1,-,TRBV5-8,TGTGCCAGCAGCGGGACAGGGGACTTCTACAATGAGCAGTTCTTC,CASSGTGDFYNEQFF
-,TRBJ1-2,few,TRBV19,TGTGCCAGTAGTGCATGGACACGGTTTAACTATGGCTACACCTTC,CASSAWTRFNYGYTF
-,TRBJ2-3,few,TRBV6-2/TRBV6-3,TGTGCCAGCAGTGAGTCCAGCGCCCGCACAGATACGCAGTATTTT,CASSESSARTDTQYF
-,TRBJ1-6,few,TRBV14,TGTGCCAGCAGCCCTACTCTACCTAATTCACCCCTCCACTTT,CASSPTLPNSPLHF
TRBD1,TRBJ2-7,-,TRBV6-5,TGTGCCAGCGGGAACAACAGGGGGCGCTTGACCGAGCAGTACTTC,CASGNNRGRLTEQYF
-,TRBJ1-1,-,TRBV30,TGTGCCTGGAGTCCACCGGGACAAATGAACACTGAAGCTTTCTTT,CAWSPPGQMNTEAFF
-,TRBJ2-5,-,TRBV7-2,TGTGCCAGCAGCTTAGGGGCAGGGAGGGAGACCCAGTACTTC,CASSLGAGRETQYF
-,TRBJ1-4,-,TRBV4-1,TGCGCCAGCAGCCGCCGTGAACTACTAACGGATGAAAAACTGTTTTTT,CASSRRELLTDEKLFF
-,TRBJ1-5,-,TRBV7-9,TGTGCCAGCAGCTCCACAGGGAGCAATCAGCCCCAGCATTTT,CASSSTGSNQPQHF
-,TRBJ2-2,-,TRBV7-8,TGTGCCAGCAGCACCCTAGCCGGCGGGGAGCTGTTTTTT,CASSTLAGGELFF
TRBD1,TRBJ1-2,-,TRBV6-1,TGTGCCAGCAGTGAATTTCAGGGGGCGGGTGGCTACACCTTC,CASSEFQGAGGYTF
-,TRBJ2-7,-,TRBV29-1,TGCAGCGTTGAAACTCGGGGGTCAGCCTACGAGCAGTACTTC,CSVETRGSAYEQYF
-,TRBJ1-2,-,TRBV4-2,TGTGCCAGCAGCCAAGAGTTGGCCGCGGTAATATATGGCTACACCTTC,CASSQELAAVIYGYTF
TRBD1,TRBJ1-6,once,TRBV11-2,TGTGCCAGCAGCTCCGCAGGGGGCAATTCACCCCTCCACTTT,CASSSAGGNSPLHF
-,TRBJ1-2,-,TRBV7-2,TGTGCCAGCAGCCCACCTTGGGGGGGGGACCTAAACTATGGCTACACCTTC,CASSPPWGGDLNYGYTF
-,TRBJ1-2,-,TRBV7-9,TGTGCCAGCAGCTTCACGCAGAACTATGGCTACACCTTC,CASSFTQNYGYTF
-,TRBJ1-6,-,TRBV10-3,TGTGCCATCAGTGAGCGGGGTCGAAATTCACCCCTCCACTTT,CAISERGRNSPLHF
-,TRBJ1-1,-,TRBV30,TGTGCCTGGAGTACTGTGCAGGGTCTGGAAGCTTTCTTT,CAWSTVQGLEAFF
-,TRBJ1-2,-,TRBV6-5,TGTGCCAGCACTATGGGCAGCATTAATTATGGCTACACCTTC,CASTMGSINYGYTF
TRBD1,TRBJ1-2,-,TRBV27,TGTGCCAGCAGTTCCCGACGACAGGGGAGAATCTATGGCTACACCTTC,CASSSRRQGRIYGYTF
-,TRBJ1-2,-,TRBV4-2,TGTGCCAGCAGCCAAGACATTTCGAGAGTCCCGGATGGCTACACCTTC,CASSQDISRVPDGYTF
-,TRBJ2-5,-,TRBV7-7,TGTGCCAGCAGCTCCCACAGGGATGAAGAGACCCAGTACTTC,CASSSHRDEETQYF
-,TRBJ2-3,once,TRBV2,TGTGCCAGCAAAGAGGCCGCTGATACGCAGTATTTT,CASKEAADTQYF
-,TRBJ2-3,-,TRBV24-1,TGTGCCACCAGTGCAGGGGCCCGCACAGATACGCAGTATTTT,CATSAGARTDTQYF
-,TRBJ1-5,-,TRBV5-1,TGCGCCAGCAGCTTGGAAGGGGTTCGCAATCAGCCCCAGCATTTT,CASSLEGVRNQPQHF
-,TRBJ1-2,-,TRBV18,TGTGCCAGCTCCCCAGGACAGCGAGAATATGGCTACACCTTC,CASSPGQREYGYTF
-,TRBJ1-2,-,TRBV12-2,TGTGCAAGTCCCACCACAGGGTTCCCCTATGGCTACACCTTC,CASPTTGFPYGYTF
TRBD1,TRBJ1-4,-,TRBV7-2,TGTGCCAGCAGCGACCGGGACAGGGCGTCCTCGGGTGAAAAACTGTTTTTT,CASSDRDRASSGEKLFF
TRBD1,TRBJ1-2,-,TRBV5-5,TGTGCCAGCAGCTTGACAGGACAGGGGAGTTTCAACTATGGCTACACCTTC,CASSLTGQGSFNYGYTF
-,TRBJ1-2,-,TRBV7-3,TGTGCCAGCAGCGGTCGACAGGCCATTAACTATGGCTACACCTTC,CASSGRQAINYGYTF
TRBD1,TRBJ1-2,-,TRBV30,TGTGCCTGGGTTACCGACAGGGGGCCTGGCTACACCTTC,CAWVTDRGPGYTF
-,TRBJ1-4,-,TRBV15,TGTGCCACCAGCAGAGATCAGGGTTGGGGAAGTGAAAAACTGTTTTTT,CATSRDQGWGSEKLFF
TRBD1,TRBJ2-1,-,TRBV5-4,TGTGCCAGCAGCGGAGCCGGGACAGCCAACAATGAGCAGTTCTTC,CASSGAGTANNEQFF
-,TRBJ2-7,-,TRBV6-5,TGTGCCAGCGGAACCCCGGGACTGAGGAACGAGCAGTACTTC,CASGTPGLRNEQYF